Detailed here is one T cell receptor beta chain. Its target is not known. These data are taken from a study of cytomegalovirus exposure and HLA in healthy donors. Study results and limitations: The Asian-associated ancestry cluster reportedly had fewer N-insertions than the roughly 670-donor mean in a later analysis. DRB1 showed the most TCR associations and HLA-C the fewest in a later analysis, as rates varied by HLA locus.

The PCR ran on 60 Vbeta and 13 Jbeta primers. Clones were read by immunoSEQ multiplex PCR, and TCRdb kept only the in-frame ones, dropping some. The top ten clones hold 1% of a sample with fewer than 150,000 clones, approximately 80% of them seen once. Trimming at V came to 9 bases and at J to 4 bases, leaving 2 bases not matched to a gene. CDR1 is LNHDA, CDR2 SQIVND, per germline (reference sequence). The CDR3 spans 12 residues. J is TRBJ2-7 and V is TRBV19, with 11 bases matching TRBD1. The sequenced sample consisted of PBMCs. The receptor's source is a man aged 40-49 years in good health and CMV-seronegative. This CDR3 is CASGTGGYEQYF. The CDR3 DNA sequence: TGTGCCAGCGGGACAGGGGGATACGAGCAGTACTTC.